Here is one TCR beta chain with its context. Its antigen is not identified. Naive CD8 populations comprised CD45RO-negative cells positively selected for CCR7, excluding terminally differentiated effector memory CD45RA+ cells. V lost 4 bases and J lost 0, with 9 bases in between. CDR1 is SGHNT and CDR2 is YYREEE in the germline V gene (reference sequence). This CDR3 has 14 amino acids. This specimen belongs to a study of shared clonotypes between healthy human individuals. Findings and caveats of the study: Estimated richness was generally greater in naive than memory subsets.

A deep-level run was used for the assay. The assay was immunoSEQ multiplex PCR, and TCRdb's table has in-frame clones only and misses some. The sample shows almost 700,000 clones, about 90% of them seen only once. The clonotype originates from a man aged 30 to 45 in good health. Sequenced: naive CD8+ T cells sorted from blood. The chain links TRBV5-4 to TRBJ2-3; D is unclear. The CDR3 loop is CASSPPSSTDTQYF. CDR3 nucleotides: TGTGCCAGCAGCCCTCCCTCTAGCACAGATACGCAGTATTTT.